This T cell receptor (beta chain) was sequenced during a study of cytomegalovirus exposure and HLA in healthy donors (dated by TCRdb to 2016 to 2017). Describing the broader study: In an earlier analysis of roughly 500 of the donors, less than 350 Gb of sequence data and 90 million to 130 million unique TCR beta sequences from roughly 180 million T cells were reported. Both class I and class II loci were covered by HLA typing, at four-digit resolution. Genome-wide SNP genotypes for about 55% of the roughly 670 donors were used in a later genetic analysis, which treated that subset as a discovery cohort. An earlier analysis of approximately 630 of the donors applied high-throughput TCR beta sequencing to assess whether each TCR beta V gene segment acted as functional or pseudogenic. On average, around 240,000 unique TCR beta nucleotide sequences were sequenced per donor among a few hundred genotyped donors of the cohort, with around 19% of those sequences being non-productive. Alongside the repertoire data, information on donor age, sex, ethnicity and CMV serostatus was compiled. The study aimed to test whether signatures of past pathogen exposure could be identified by cataloging public T cell receptors. High-throughput TCR immunosequencing, statistical association of individual TCRs with disease status, and machine learning were combined to predict cytomegalovirus infection status. The genetic ancestry cluster associated with self-reported Caucasian donors included roughly 84% of the roughly 400 genotyped donors. Because of strong linkage in the cohort, four or five DR-DQ haplotypes were treated as single units for association and clustering. The later analysis used no new phenotypic data to find candidate immune exposures, relying instead on TCR beta sequences and their occurrence across donors. Besides the first cohort of 500 to 700 subjects, a separate validation cohort made up of roughly 130 different subjects was used. A later analysis re-examined previously published TCR beta repertoires from 500 to 700 donors and added high-resolution HLA genotyping to investigate patterns of TCR occurrence. Using immunosequencing, the study profiled T cell repertoires from some 670 subjects and related those repertoires to cytomegalovirus serostatus. All discovery cohort repertoires had been generated using a single sequencing platform. About 310 gigabases of sequencing data and tens of millions of unique TCR sequences were included in an early release covering under 650 HLA-typed donors. The number of typed donors differed by locus: about 629-630 for A, B, C, DRB1 and DQB1; 500 to 550 for DQA1; 600 to 610 for DPA1; and approximately 450 for DPB1.

The cohort comprised under 700 healthy bone marrow donors. At the time of sampling, all cohort members were nominally healthy, though unrecorded immune exposures were likely present. The donor was CMV seropositive and was included in the group of 270 or so seropositive cohort members. A peripheral blood sample was provided by each donor, and peripheral blood mononuclear cells were used for TCR beta sequencing. The Qiagen DNeasy Blood Extraction Kit was used to extract genomic DNA from the blood cell samples. On this clone: No cognate antigen has been identified for it. No qualities accompany the bases; no much larger clone lies one base away.

From V the trimming removes 6 bases and from J it removes 0 bases, while the gene matches leave 3 bases of the junction unaccounted for. As encoded in the germline V gene, CDR1 is SGDLS while CDR2 is YYNGEE. The CDR3 numbers 15 residues from cysteine through phenylalanine. The kept DNA is CDR3 alone, 45 bases in frame from the first base. Beyond this particular receptor, the publication reports: The authors suggested that the approach could potentially be extended to other disease states and immunological phenotypes. This cohort had only TCR beta chains sequenced, and the lack of alpha or paired-chain data limited which features could be detected. For the cohort, immune exposure information was limited to CMV serostatus. In the study, roughly 160 TCR beta chains were listed as associated with cytomegalovirus. The earlier analysis of about 600 of the donors excluded 15 to 20 rarely observed V segments, including chromosome 9 orphons, because counts were too low. A later genetic analysis associated a missense DCLRE1C variant with V-gene and J-gene trimming of TCR beta chains, and an independent cohort replicated the association. A later genetic analysis reported fewer N-insertions in productive TCRs among donors in an Asian-associated ancestry cluster than the roughly 670-donor mean. An earlier analysis of approximately 600 of the donors showed that most TCR beta V segments appeared in productive rearrangements either about 87% or about 30% of the time, which broadly matched IMGT annotations. The classifier was reported to diagnose cytomegalovirus status with high specificity and sensitivity in both the original and validation cohorts. A later analysis found that TCR association rates varied across HLA loci, with DRB1 alleles showing the most associated TCRs and HLA-C alleles the fewest. Assigning TCR associations to individual alleles was difficult when HLA alleles, especially DR and DQ, strongly co-occurred. Because the 87-base-pair reads could not distinguish some IMGT-functional V segments, including TRBV6-2 and TRBV6-3, those segments were excluded. A group of highly shared sequence variants was considered likely to be a technical artifact of the sequencing pipeline. A later analysis reported that several top co-occurrence clusters appeared linked to parvovirus B19, influenza, CMV and Epstein-Barr virus. Sequencing depth was assumed to be roughly uniform across donors in the presence/absence analyses, though that assumption may not hold. A further reported finding was that TCR beta sequences accurately predicted the HLA-A and HLA-B alleles for most subjects in the first cohort. At a false discovery rate of 0.05, a later analysis linked some 18,000 TCR beta sequences to specific HLA alleles. Compared with equally common non-associated chains, HLA-associated TCR beta chains in a later analysis were more clonally expanded and had lower generation probabilities. Most TCR sequences were seen in very few donors, while some public TCRs were found in many individuals. Linkage disequilibrium might explain the correlated functional status among segregating V segments, but an unknown experimental factor could not be excluded. Because HLA typing was missing for some donors at each locus, association tests included only the typed subset. In vitro tests confirmed that a few of the cytomegalovirus-associated TCR beta chains recognize cytomegalovirus antigens. Most CMV-associated TCR beta chains appeared to be HLA-restricted in a later analysis, and the HLA associations seemed to be driven largely by CMV exposure.

Libraries were made using the immunoSEQ multiplex PCR assay. For the multiplex PCR, a mixture combining 60 forward primers for TCR Vbeta segments and 13 reverse primers for TCR Jbeta segments was used. The CDR3 region of rearranged TCR beta genes was amplified from genomic DNA by a multiplex PCR assay. The amplified TCR beta libraries were sequenced on the Illumina HiSeq System as 87-base-pair reads. In the source study's methods: In a later analysis, around 80 million unique TCR beta chains were counted across the 666 repertoires, and roughly 10 million of these chains were shared by at least two donors. Raw reads were error-corrected and collapsed into unique sequences with a nearest-neighbor algorithm that merged closely related sequences to remove PCR and sequencing errors. V, D and J gene segments were assigned by aligning CDR3 sequences to IMGT reference sequences. Each retained sequence needed at least a six-nucleotide match to both a V gene segment and a J gene segment. A rearrangement counted as productive if the CDR3 had no stop codons and remained in frame with V and J, and every other rearrangement counted as non-productive. CDR3 was defined by IMGT convention, running from the second conserved V-encoded cysteine to the conserved J-encoded phenylalanine. In an earlier analysis of roughly 580 of the donors, sequences lacking an unambiguous match to a single V gene segment were excluded. In an earlier analysis of some 590 of the donors, a V segment was called functional when productive rearrangements were above 56.7%, and segregating when the standard deviation between donors exceeded 5%. To diagnose cytomegalovirus status from the catalog of TCR beta chain sequences, a statistical classification framework was built. In a later analysis, TCR nucleotide sequences were compared against IMGT/GENE-DB human TR gene sequences so that V and J genes could be assigned. In a later analysis, CDR3 sequences and most-parsimonious VDJ recombination scenarios were assigned using the TCRdist pipeline. In a later analysis, each TCR beta chain was defined by its CDR3 amino acid sequence together with its V-gene family, and reads lacking a unique V-gene family were excluded. In a later analysis, 500 to 650 highly shared, low-generation-probability nucleotide sequences were removed to address suspected cross-contamination and a sequencing artifact. For each public chain, a later analysis derived a clonal expansion index from normalized ranks of inferred template counts within each repertoire. Generation probabilities in a later analysis came from a VDJ recombination model fitted to out-of-frame rearrangements, and those results were checked against IGoR. A later analysis scored TCR-TCR, TCR-HLA and TCR-CMV co-occurrence with hypergeometric tests, applying a repertoire-size bias correction to TCR pairs. To estimate false discovery rates, a later analysis permuted the HLA or CMV assignments 20 times. In a later analysis, co-occurring TCRs were grouped with DBSCAN, and TCRdist sequence similarity was added when clustering was performed within HLA-allele-positive subsets. For co-occurrence clustering, repertoires with fewer than 30,000 or more than 120,000 public chains were excluded, along with 5 or 6 repertoires with anomalous nucleotide sharing. Sourced from immuneACCESS, this table was stored by TCRdb with only in-frame sequences that have V and J called. A share of the clones is absent; for the studies checked, an unresolved V gene accounts for under half, and the remainder has no known explanation. That table furnishes V, J and clone size, whereas the DNA furnished D and trimming. Here the sample has approximately 110,000 clones; around 75% occur a single time. In total, the top ten clones hold less than 5% of the sample.

The sample comprised PBMCs. Recombination connected TRBV9 to TRBJ2-2; 9 nucleotides in the junction match TRBD1. The clonotype originates from a man between 60 and 75 years old in good health and CMV-seropositive. This receptor carries the CDR3 CASKTGGTNTGELFF. The nucleotide sequence reads TGTGCCAGCAAAACAGGGGGCACGAACACCGGGGAGCTGTTTTTT.